This T cell receptor (beta chain) was sequenced in a study of T-cell memory formation after mild COVID-19. For the study at large: Largely, the TCR clusters proved donor specific.

TCRalpha and TCRbeta libraries used 5'RACE with constant-segment primers and UMIs. TCRdb reanalysed the 5' RACE reads using MiXCR and keeps one entry per CDR3 protein. The sample includes 190,000 or so distinct CDR3 sequences, about 20% of them seen just once. The CDR3 runs to 16 residues. CDR1 and CDR2 from the germline V gene are MGHRA and YSYEKL. The ends were cut back, 0 bases at V and 9 bases at J, with 19 bases in the middle. Sequenced input: PBMCs or a T cell subset sorted from them (not recorded which). The chain is built from TRBV4-1 and TRBJ2-3, with D tentatively TRBD1 (6 bases). The sequence derives from an adult woman who had mild COVID-19 (a few samples of this study predate the infection). Cell type and time point are not known. As DNA, the CDR3 is TGCGCCAGCAGCCAAGATCTAAACAGGGAGAGGAGGACGCAGTATTTT. Protein: CASSQDLNRERRTQYF.